This T cell receptor beta chain was recorded in a study of blood T cell repertoires in COVID-19. Background on the study: Whether acute or convalescent, the COVID-19 samples came from the United States, Italy and Spain. T cells, B-cell-depleted T cells, or PBMCs supplied cDNA or gDNA.

Here immunoSEQ multiplex PCR was the method, and the copy in TCRdb shows in-frame clones only, minus some. The profile covers roughly 480,000 clones, with 80% to 90% appearing a single time and 0.9% taken by the ten largest. In germline, CDR1 is SGHRS, CDR2 YFSETQ. Trimming left V 0 bases short and J 5 bases short, with 4 bases between. This CDR3 region has 12 residues. The sequenced sample was peripheral blood. The chain uses TRBV5-1 and TRBJ2-3, with D unclear. The sequence was collected from a man younger than 35 with COVID-19, enrolled during active disease. This CDR3 reads CASSLGRDTQYF. DNA of the CDR3: TGCGCCAGCAGCTTGGGTCGAGATACGCAGTATTTT. Supplemented by reference TRBV5-1 and TRBJ2-3, the full variable domain reads KAGVTQTPRYLIKTRGQQVTLSCSPISGHRSVSWYQQTPGQGLQFLFEYFSETQRNKGNFPGRFSGRQFSNSRSEMNVSTLELGDSALYLCASSLGRDTQYFGPGTRLTVL.